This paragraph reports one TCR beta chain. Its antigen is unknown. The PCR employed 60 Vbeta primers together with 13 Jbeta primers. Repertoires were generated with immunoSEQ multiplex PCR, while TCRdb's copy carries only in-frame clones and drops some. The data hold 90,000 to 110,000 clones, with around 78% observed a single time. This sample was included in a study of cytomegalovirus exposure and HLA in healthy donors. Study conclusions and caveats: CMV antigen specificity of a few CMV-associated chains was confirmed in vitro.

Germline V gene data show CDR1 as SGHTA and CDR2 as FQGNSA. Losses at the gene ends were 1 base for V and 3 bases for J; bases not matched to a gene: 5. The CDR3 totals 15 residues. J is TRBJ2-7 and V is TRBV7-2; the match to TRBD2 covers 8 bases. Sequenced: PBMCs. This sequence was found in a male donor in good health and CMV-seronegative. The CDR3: CASSLVATSGYEQYF. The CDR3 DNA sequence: TGTGCCAGCAGCTTAGTTGCTACTAGCGGCTACGAGCAGTACTTC.